Reported below is one TCR beta chain. The record originates from a study of tissue T cells after allogeneic stem cell transplantation. The junction had 6 bases not matched to a gene; V was cut back by 0 bases and J by 6 bases. The CDR3 consists of 16 residues. Germline loops: CDR1 LGHNA, CDR2 YSLEER. Generated by immunoSEQ multiplex PCR, the TCRdb table keeps only in-frame clones and is missing some. Of approximately 45,000 clones in the sample, around nine tenths were seen once. The clonotype originates from a woman aged 40 to 75 who later had graft-versus-host disease after an allogeneic stem cell transplant. The genes are TRBV4-3 and TRBJ2-7; 12 bases are a match to TRBD2. The source was blood, collected before transplantation. The DNA for the CDR3 is TGCGCCAGCAGCCAAGATCGGGCTAGCGGGAGGGGCGAGCAGTACTTC. Its protein is CASSQDRASGRGEQYF.